This T cell receptor beta chain was obtained from a study of beta chain features in type 1 diabetes. Findings and caveats of the study: PCR could preferentially amplify shorter templates, alike in patients and controls. A greater similarity of naive, central memory and Treg TCRB repertoires was seen among patients than among healthy donors.

Of note for this clone: As yet, its antigen is unknown.

Germline CDR1 reads LNHDA; CDR2 reads SQIVND (reference sequence). The CDR3 covers 13 residues. V lost 10 bases and J lost 5, with 17 bases in between. cDNA synthesis used the whole RNA isolate, giving expressed TCRB sequences. The data were produced by immunoSEQ multiplex PCR, yet TCRdb's version contains in-frame clones alone and is incomplete. Here the sample spans about 360,000 clones, about 12% being singletons. Purity of each sorted population was above 95%. This sequence joins TRBV19 and TRBJ1-1, with a weak D call TRBD1 (6 bases). The material sequenced was naive CD4+ T cells from blood. The clonotype was recovered from a man aged 18 to 29 in good health. The CDR3 bases are TGTGCCACAAGATACAGGGAAGGAACTGAAGCTTTCTTT. Protein product: CATRYREGTEAFF.